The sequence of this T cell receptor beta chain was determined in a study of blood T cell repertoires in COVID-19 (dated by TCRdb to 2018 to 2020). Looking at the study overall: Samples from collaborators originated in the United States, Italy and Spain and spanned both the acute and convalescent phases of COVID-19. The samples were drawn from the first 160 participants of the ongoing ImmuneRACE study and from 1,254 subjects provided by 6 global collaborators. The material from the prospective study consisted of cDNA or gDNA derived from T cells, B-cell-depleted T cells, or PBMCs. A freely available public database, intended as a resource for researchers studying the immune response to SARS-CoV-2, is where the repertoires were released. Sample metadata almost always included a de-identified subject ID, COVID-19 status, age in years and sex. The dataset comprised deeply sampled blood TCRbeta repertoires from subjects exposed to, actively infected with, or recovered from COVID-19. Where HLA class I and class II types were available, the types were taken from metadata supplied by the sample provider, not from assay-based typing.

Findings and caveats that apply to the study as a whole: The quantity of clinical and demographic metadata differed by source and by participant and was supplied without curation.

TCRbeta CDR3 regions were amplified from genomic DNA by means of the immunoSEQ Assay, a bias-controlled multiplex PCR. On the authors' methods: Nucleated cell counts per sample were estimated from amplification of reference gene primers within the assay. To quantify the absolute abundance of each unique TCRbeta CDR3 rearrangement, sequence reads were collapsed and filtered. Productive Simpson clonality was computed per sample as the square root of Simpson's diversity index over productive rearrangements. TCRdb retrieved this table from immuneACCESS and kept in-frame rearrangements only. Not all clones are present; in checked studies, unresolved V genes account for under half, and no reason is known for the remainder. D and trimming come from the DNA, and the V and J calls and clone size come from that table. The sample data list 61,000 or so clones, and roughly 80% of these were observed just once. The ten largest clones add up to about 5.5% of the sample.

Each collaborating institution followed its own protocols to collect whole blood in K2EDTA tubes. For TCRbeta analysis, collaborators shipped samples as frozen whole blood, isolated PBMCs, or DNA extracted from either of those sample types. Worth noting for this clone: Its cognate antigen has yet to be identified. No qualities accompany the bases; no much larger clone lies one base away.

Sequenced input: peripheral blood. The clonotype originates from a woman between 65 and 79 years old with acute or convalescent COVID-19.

The CDR3 amino acid sequence is: CASSIGGGTADLAKNIQYF. The sequence in DNA is TGTGCCAGTAGTATAGGGGGGGGGACTGCCGATTTAGCCAAAAACATTCAGTACTTC. The chain employs TRBV19 and TRBJ2-4, and TRBD2 aligns with 7 junction nucleotides. Per the germline V gene (reference sequence), LNHDA is the CDR1 and SQIVND is the CDR2. Germline trimming: 1 base from V, 0 bases from J; junction bases outside gene matches: 12. Taken from cysteine to phenylalanine, the CDR3 has 19 residues. The entry retains the CDR3 DNA only, 57 bases that are in frame from base 1.